The 17 T cell receptor beta chains reported below all come from one sample, sequenced in a study of T cell repertoires in cytomegalovirus infection. TCRdb reprocessed the reads with MiXCR, giving one entry per CDR3 protein. The table lists some 920,000 distinct CDR3 sequences, around 30% of them singletons. Their antigens remain unidentified. The source material was cultured CD8+ T cells from PBMCs, sampled from culture after CMV antigen stimulation. The receptors were sampled from a human donor in good health (CMV status not recorded). Some clones in this sample may be carry-over from other donors' samples.

This clonotype was counted ten times or more. This chain connects TRBV7-2 to TRBJ1-4; 7 nucleotides agree with TRBD1. Unmatched junction bases numbered 9, after V lost 3 bases and J lost 8 bases. From germline, CDR1 is SGHTA and CDR2 FQGNSA. This CDR3 region has 15 residues. For the CDR3, the DNA is TGTGCCAGCAGCTTTAACAGGGGCCCGGGAGAAAAACTGTTTTTT. Encoded protein: CASSFNRGPGEKLFF.

This rearrangement joins TRBV28 to TRBJ2-7; D gene unclear. Germline-derived CDR1 and CDR2 are MDHEN and SYDVKM. The CDR3 extends over 14 amino acids. Trimming pared 7 bases from V and 2 bases from J, leaving 15 bases between. The CDR3 loop reads CASTGSGPAYEQYV. The CDR3 nucleotides read TGTGCCAGCACCGGGTCCGGACCGGCCTACGAGCAGTACGTC.

This chain uses TRBV4-1 with TRBJ2-7; D tentatively reads TRBD1 or TRBD2 (5 bases each). The germline gives CDR1 MGHRA, CDR2 YSYEKL. This CDR3 region has 14 residues. V lost 3 bases, J lost 0 bases, and 9 bases lay in between. The CDR3 region has the DNA TGCGCCAGCAGCCAGGGGGTGGGCTCCTACGAGCAGTACTTC. Translated: CASSQGVGSYEQYF.

This clonotype was recorded a few times. The CDR3 protein is CASSAGTVQETQYF. CDR3 coding DNA: TGTGCCAGCAGCGCCGGGACAGTCCAAGAGACCCAGTACTTC. The rearrangement joins TRBV9 to TRBJ2-5, with 7 bases identical to TRBD1. CDR1 and CDR2 from the germline V gene are SGDLS and YYNGEE. V was pared by 3 bases and J by 1 base, with 3 bases of the junction left unmatched. The CDR3 length is 14 residues.

This clonotype has just a few counts. V gene TRBV6-1 combines with J gene TRBJ1-5, with D possibly TRBD1 on 6 matching bases. The germline V gene has CDR1 MNHNS and CDR2 SASEGT. CDR3 length equals 19 residues. V dropped 2 bases and J dropped 6 bases, with 26 bases sitting between them. In nucleotides, the CDR3 is TGTGCCAGCAGTGAAACTTGGGGGACATCCGCCTGGGGGGTTCAGCCCCAGCATTTT. Its translation is CASSETWGTSAWGVQPQHF.

This clonotype occurred a few times. This chain uses TRBV6-2 or TRBV6-3 with TRBJ1-6, with D unresolved. V was pared by 6 bases and J by 4 bases, with 13 bases between. The CDR3 has 15 residues. CDR1 and CDR2 (germline): MNHEY, SVGEGT. The CDR3 DNA sequence: TGTGCCAGCAGCTCCGTAGCAGCGTATAATTCACCCCTCCACTTT. Translation: CASSSVAAYNSPLHF.

This clonotype has a single count. The V call is TRBV4-1, the J call TRBJ2-7, with D maybe TRBD1 (5 bases). The V end was cut by 0 bases, the J end by 0 bases, with 15 bases between. In germline, CDR1 is MGHRA, CDR2 YSYEKL. CDR3 length equals 17 residues. The CDR3 DNA sequence: TGCGCCAGCAGCCAAGAACGAAGGGGTTGGAGCTCCTACGAGCAGTACTTC. Its protein is CASSQERRGWSSYEQYF.

Ten or more counts support this clonotype. The chain recombines TRBV6-2 or TRBV6-3 with TRBJ1-2, with D possibly matching TRBD1 (5 bases). V gave up 5 bases and J gave up 2 bases, with 9 bases separating them. Germline loops: CDR1 MNHEY, CDR2 SVGEGT. CDR3 length equals 13 residues. CDR3 loop: CASSPTENYGYTF. The CDR3 region has the DNA TGTGCCAGCAGTCCGACAGAAAACTATGGCTACACCTTC.

This clonotype came up a few times. This rearrangement joins TRBV12-3 or TRBV12-4 to TRBJ1-2, with TRBD1 as a possible D gene (6 bases). The CDR3 covers 15 residues. V was clipped by 7 bases and J by 0 bases, with 15 bases between them. CDR3 nucleotide sequence: TGTGCCAGCACCTTAGGGGGAGTAGCTAACTATGGCTACACCTTC. Translating gives CASTLGGVANYGYTF.

This clonotype was seen a handful of times. V usage is TRBV4-1 and J usage is TRBJ2-2, with D perhaps matching TRBD1 (6 bases). This CDR3 comprises 15 residues. Germline-derived CDR1 and CDR2 are MGHRA and YSYEKL. Trimming took 4 bases from V and 1 from J, leaving 10 bases between them. This CDR3 reads CASSLSTGNTGELFF. CDR3 sequence (DNA): TGCGCCAGCAGCCTGTCGACAGGGAACACCGGGGAGCTGTTTTTT.

The CDR3 sequence is CASSLPGRPNEQFF. Written as DNA, the CDR3 is TGTGCCAGTAGTTTGCCGGGGCGTCCCAATGAGCAGTTCTTC. The genes are TRBV19 and TRBJ2-1; the D gene could be TRBD1 or TRBD2 (5 bases each). The V end lost 5 bases, the J end lost 6 bases, and 14 bases lay between the germline ends. Germline V gene sequence: CDR1 LNHDA, CDR2 SQIVND (reference sequence). The CDR3 has 14 amino acids.

This clonotype was seen a few times. V and J are TRBV20-1 and TRBJ1-5; D is unresolved. V lost 6 bases, J lost 0 bases, and 12 bases lay in between. The CDR3 length is 14 residues. Germline CDR1 DFQATT, CDR2 SNEGSKA (reference sequence). The CDR3 spells CSAITENSNQPQHF. The DNA for the CDR3 is TGCAGTGCAATTACAGAAAATAGCAATCAGCCCCAGCATTTT.

This clonotype was seen many times. The rearrangement links TRBV13 to TRBJ2-1; perhaps TRBD2 as D (6 bases). CDR1 and CDR2 from the germline V gene are PRHDT and FYEKMQ (reference sequence). Trimming stripped 4 bases from V and 1 base from J, with 11 bases between. This CDR3 is 15 amino acids long. CDR3 loop: CASSSTRRSYNEQFF. The CDR3 region has the DNA TGTGCCAGCAGCTCGACTAGGCGGTCCTACAATGAGCAGTTCTTC.

The genes are TRBV4-1 and TRBJ1-4, with D tentatively TRBD1 (5 bases). The CDR3 consists of 15 residues. The V gene lost 0 bases and the J gene lost 10 bases, with 15 bases spanning the gap. Germline lookup yields CDR1 MGHRA and CDR2 YSYEKL. This CDR3 reads CASSQDRGTSGKLFF. The CDR3 bases are TGCGCCAGCAGCCAAGACCGGGGGACCTCCGGAAAACTGTTTTTT.

The chain employs TRBV3-1 and TRBJ1-1, with D tentatively TRBD1 (6 bases). Between the trimmed V and J ends, which lost 3 bases and 4 bases, there was a span of 18 bases. Germline V CDR1 and CDR2: LGHDT, YNNKEL (reference sequence). The CDR3 is 16 amino acids. CDR3 bases: TGTGCCAGCAGCCAGACTTGGAAGGGGGGGAGCACTGAAGCTTTCTTT. Amino acid sequence: CASSQTWKGGSTEAFF.

Regarding this clonotype: A read error may be the cause here, since a much bigger clone is one base away. The chain links TRBV7-9 to TRBJ2-7, with D possibly TRBD1 on 6 matching bases. The germline V and J ends were trimmed by 5 bases and 2 bases, with 10 bases remaining between them. The CDR3 extends over 13 amino acids. Germline CDR1 is SEHNR and CDR2 is FQNEAQ (reference sequence). In DNA, the CDR3 is TGTGCCAGCAGCAACAGGGTCCCCTACGAGCAGTACTTC. Its protein is CASSNRVPYEQYF.

A few counts support this clonotype. The chain has TRBV10-3 and TRBJ2-6; 7 nucleotides align to TRBD1. Germline assignment: CDR1 ENHRY and CDR2 SYGVKD. The CDR3 spans 16 residues. J gave up 1 base and V 4 bases, and 4 bases lay outside the gene matches. CDR3 DNA: TGTGCCATCAGTGGACTGGACAGGTCTGGGGCCAACGTCCTGACTTTC. It translates to CAISGLDRSGANVLTF.